This entry lists 12 T cell receptor beta chains sequenced from one sample in a study of blood T cell repertoires in COVID-19. The method was immunoSEQ multiplex PCR; TCRdb's version includes in-frame clones alone and lacks a portion of them. The sample yields roughly 53,000 clones, roughly 90% seen once. The sample taken for sequencing was peripheral blood. These receptors all stem from a human donor in a cohort sampled during active COVID-19.

This clone was detected once. This chain uses TRBV19 with TRBJ1-6, with 7 bases identical to TRBD1. CDR1 and CDR2 from the germline V gene are LNHDA and SQIVND (reference sequence). This CDR3 is built from 19 residues. Unmatched junction bases numbered 14, after V lost 6 bases and J lost 0 bases. The CDR3 DNA is TGTGCCAGTAGCTCCGGGACAGACAAACAGAGCTCCTATAATTCACCCCTCCACTTT. Translation: CASSSGTDKQSSYNSPLHF.

This clone turned up a few times. The genes are TRBV10-1 and TRBJ1-5; maybe TRBD1 (6 bases). The CDR3 has 16 residues. V was cut by 8 bases and J by 2 bases, with 19 bases left in between. In germline, CDR1 is WNHNN, CDR2 SYGVQD (reference sequence). CDR3 sequence reads: CASLGGAKVGNQPQHF. The CDR3 DNA reads TGCGCCAGCCTCGGGGGGGCCAAGGTAGGCAATCAGCCCCAGCATTTT.

The chain links TRBV2 to TRBJ1-1; D is unresolved. Trimming removed 4 bases from V and 4 bases from J, with 7 bases in between. In germline, CDR1 is SNHLY, CDR2 FYNNEI. This CDR3 has 12 amino acids. Here the CDR3 reads CASSVRGTEAFF. As DNA, the CDR3 is TGTGCCAGCAGTGTGCGTGGCACTGAAGCTTTCTTT.

This chain connects TRBV9 to TRBJ2-7; weak D call: TRBD2 (7 bases). Germline assignment: CDR1 SGDLS and CDR2 YYNGEE. The germline V and J ends were trimmed by 7 bases and 5 bases, with 19 bases remaining between them. The CDR3 has 14 amino acids. The CDR3 coding sequence is TGTGCCAGCTCGCGAGAGGGGGGGTCCCACGAGCAGTACTTC. Amino acid sequence: CASSREGGSHEQYF.

The V call is TRBV24-1, the J call TRBJ2-2, with TRBD1 as a possible D gene (6 bases). The CDR3 covers 16 residues. Trimming pared 4 bases from V and 1 base from J, leaving 12 bases between. Germline values: CDR1 KGHDR, CDR2 SFDVKD. CDR3 nucleotides: TGTGCCACCAGTGACCTCGGGACATTGAACACCGGGGAGCTGTTTTTT. Translation gives CATSDLGTLNTGELFF.

The chain carries TRBV10-3 and TRBJ1-1; D is perhaps TRBD1 (6 bases). This CDR3 region has 13 residues. The V gene lost 8 bases and the J gene lost 0 bases, with 10 bases spanning the gap. Germline CDR1 reads ENHRY; CDR2 reads SYGVKD. The CDR3 sequence: CAIGGGMNTEAFF. The CDR3, as DNA: TGTGCCATCGGGGGGGGCATGAACACTGAAGCTTTCTTT.

This rearrangement joins TRBV6-4 to TRBJ2-4, with 11 bases fitting TRBD2. Trimming took 4 bases from V and 1 from J; bases not matched to a gene: 0. Per germline, CDR1 MRHNA and CDR2 SNTAGT. This CDR3 spans 15 amino acids. The CDR3 is CASSGTSGAKNIQYF. CDR3 nucleotides: TGTGCCAGCAGTGGGACTAGCGGGGCCAAAAACATTCAGTACTTC.

This chain joins TRBV7-3 and TRBJ2-1, with 9 nucleotides matching TRBD1. Germline CDR1 reads SGHTA; CDR2 reads FQGTGA. CDR3 size: 13 residues. Trimming at V came to 8 bases and at J to 8 bases, leaving 7 bases not matched to a gene. The CDR3 here is CASCMDRGDEQFF. CDR3 sequence (DNA): TGTGCCAGCTGCATGGACAGGGGTGATGAGCAGTTCTTC.

This clone was observed a single time. The chain combines TRBV30 with TRBJ2-1; a possible D gene is TRBD2 (6 bases). The CDR3 length is 18 residues. Germline V CDR1 and CDR2: GTSNPN, SVGIG (reference sequence). The V end lost 0 bases, the J end lost 0 bases, and 18 bases lay between the germline ends. CDR3 in DNA: TGTGCCTGGAGTGTACGCGGGATGAGTTTGGGCTCCTACAATGAGCAGTTCTTC. Its translation is CAWSVRGMSLGSYNEQFF.

This sequence joins TRBV28 and TRBJ2-1, with 13 positions matching TRBD2. The CDR3 contains 18 residues. Germline trimming cut 3 bases from V and 8 bases from J; bases unmatched to any gene: 13. The germline CDR1 and CDR2 sequences are MDHEN and SYDVKM. This chain's CDR3 is CASSFLSRTSGSLDEQFF. CDR3 DNA: TGTGCCAGCAGTTTCTTATCACGGACTAGCGGGAGTCTTGATGAGCAGTTCTTC.

V gene TRBV27 combines with J gene TRBJ2-1, with 11 bases lining up with TRBD2. Looked up from germline, CDR1 is MNHEY and CDR2 is SMNVEV (reference sequence). The ends lost 2 bases at V and 7 bases at J; junction bases unmatched: 7. There are 16 residues in the CDR3. CDR3 loop: CASSLRASGRQNEQFF. For the CDR3, the DNA is TGTGCCAGCAGTTTAAGGGCTAGCGGGAGGCAGAATGAGCAGTTCTTC.

The rearrangement uses TRBV19 and TRBJ2-1, with D perhaps TRBD2 (6 bases). The V and J ends lost 7 bases and 6 bases respectively, with 7 bases between them. The germline V gene has CDR1 LNHDA and CDR2 SQIVND (reference sequence). The CDR3 is 11 amino acids. The CDR3 spells CASTRGNEQFF. The CDR3 DNA sequence: TGTGCCAGTACGCGGGGCAATGAGCAGTTCTTC.